A single sample gave rise to the 18 T cell receptor beta chains below, sequenced in a study of shared T cell receptors in the human thymus. Clones were sequenced by immunoSEQ multiplex PCR, and TCRdb holds only the in-frame ones, with some missing. The repertoire holds more than 300,000 clones, with approximately 95% as singletons. The sequencing sample was made of thymocytes. These receptor sequences come from a human donor.

The V gene is TRBV27, the J gene TRBJ2-2; TRBD1 might be the D (6 bases). Germline V CDR1 and CDR2: MNHEY, SMNVEV (reference sequence). This CDR3 contains 14 residues. Trimming removed 5 bases from V and 5 bases from J, with 12 bases in between. In nucleotides, the CDR3 is TGTGCCAGCAGTCAACAGGGTGGTACCGGGGAGCTGTTTTTT. Translating it yields CASSQQGGTGELFF.

The V gene is TRBV28, the J gene TRBJ2-7, with D maybe TRBD1 (5 bases). V lost 6 bases, J lost 1 base, and 13 bases lay in between. This CDR3 comprises 14 residues. Germline assignment: CDR1 MDHEN and CDR2 SYDVKM. The DNA of the CDR3 is TGTGCCAGCAGCTACTTGGGGCCGTCCTACGAGCAGTACTTC. Protein sequence: CASSYLGPSYEQYF. The complete variable domain, with remaining parts taken from reference TRBV28 and TRBJ2-7, reads DVKVTQSSRYLVKRTGEKVFLECVQDMDHENMFWYRQDPGLGLRLIYFSYDVKMKEKGDIPEGYSVSREKKERFSLILESASTNQTSMYLCASSYLGPSYEQYFGPGTRLTVT.

This sequence joins TRBV7-2 and TRBJ1-3, with D possibly TRBD1 on 6 matching bases. Trimming took off 1 base at V and 0 bases at J, with 7 bases between the two ends. CDR3 length equals 15 residues. From germline, CDR1 is SGHTA and CDR2 FQGNSA. The CDR3 DNA follows: TGTGCCAGCAGCTTAGTCAGGGGCTCTGGAAACACCATATATTTT. Translated: CASSLVRGSGNTIYF.

The V and J genes are TRBV5-1 and TRBJ2-1; 8 nucleotides align to TRBD2. V dropped 1 base and J dropped 9; count of bases not matched to a gene: 9. The CDR3 covers 15 residues. Germline V gene sequence: CDR1 SGHRS, CDR2 YFSETQ. Written as DNA, the CDR3 is TGCGCCAGCAGCTTGTGGAGCGGGAGTCGGGTTGAGCAGTTCTTC. This translates into CASSLWSGSRVEQFF. Based on the CDR3 plus reference TRBV5-1 and TRBJ2-1, the full variable domain is KAGVTQTPRYLIKTRGQQVTLSCSPISGHRSVSWYQQTPGQGLQFLFEYFSETQRNKGNFPGRFSGRQFSNSRSEMNVSTLELGDSALYLCASSLWSGSRVEQFFGPGTRLTVL.

J is TRBJ2-5 and V is TRBV28; 8 positions match TRBD1. Germline trimming cut 5 bases from V and 5 bases from J; bases unmatched to any gene: 13. CDR1 MDHEN and CDR2 SYDVKM come from the germline V gene. This CDR3 contains 16 residues. The CDR3 region has the DNA TGTGCCAGCAGTCTAGACAGGGGCCGGTTGGGGGAGACCCAGTACTTC. Its protein is CASSLDRGRLGETQYF.

For this clone: At one boundary the junction diverges from the germline segment, which might be a read error. The J gene is TRBJ1-2, the V gene TRBV28; TRBD1 is a possible D gene (6 bases). Per the germline V gene, CDR1 is MDHEN and CDR2 is SYDVKM. The CDR3 has 10 amino acids. The chain's CDR3 is CGTRNYGYTF. CDR3 nucleotide sequence: TGCGGGACACGTAACTATGGCTACACCTTC.

This chain joins TRBV14 and TRBJ2-2; weak D call: TRBD1 (8 bases). V was pared by 0 bases and J by 3 bases, with 14 bases between. Per germline, CDR1 SGHDN and CDR2 FVKESK. This CDR3 comprises 17 residues. The CDR3, as DNA: TGTGCCAGCAGCCAAGATAGGACAGGGAGGGACACCGGGGAGCTGTTTTTT. Its translation is CASSQDRTGRDTGELFF.

The V and J genes are TRBV2 and TRBJ2-7, with TRBD1 matching 11 bases. The CDR3 covers 14 residues. Losses at the gene ends were 6 bases for V and 2 bases for J; bases not matched to a gene: 3. The germline V gene has CDR1 SNHLY and CDR2 FYNNEI. This chain's CDR3 is CASSRDRGAYEQYF. In DNA form, the CDR3 reads TGTGCCAGCAGCCGGGACAGGGGGGCCTACGAGCAGTACTTC.

The gene calls are TRBV9 and TRBJ2-2; D ambiguous. Germline-derived CDR1 and CDR2 are SGDLS and YYNGEE. The germline V and J ends were trimmed by 7 bases and 1 base, with 5 bases remaining between them. CDR3 length: 12 amino acids. The CDR3 nucleotides read TGTGCCAGCTCTAGGAACACCGGGGAGCTGTTTTTT. Translation: CASSRNTGELFF.

The V and J genes are TRBV27 and TRBJ2-7; D remains unclear. The ends were cut back, 2 bases at V and 2 bases at J, with 7 bases in the middle. Germline lookup yields CDR1 MNHEY and CDR2 SMNVEV (reference sequence). The CDR3 covers 13 residues. The CDR3 is CASSLTPTYEQYF. The CDR3 DNA sequence: TGTGCCAGCAGTTTAACCCCTACCTACGAGCAGTACTTC.

Only a few counts were recorded for this clone. The chain joins TRBV6-5 to TRBJ2-2; possibly TRBD1 or TRBD2 for D (5 bases each). This CDR3 has 13 residues. Germline CDR1 is MNHEY and CDR2 is SVGAGI. Trimming left V 7 bases short and J 4 bases short, with 10 bases between. The CDR3 spells CASKGPVTGELFF. CDR3 sequence (DNA): TGTGCCAGCAAGGGACCGGTCACCGGGGAGCTGTTTTTT.

This sequence joins TRBV11-2 and TRBJ1-5; 7 bases map to TRBD1. Germline V gene sequence: CDR1 SGHAT, CDR2 FQNNGV. CDR3 length: 13 residues. Trimming cost V 5 bases and J 5 bases; bases outside gene matches: 3. CDR3: CASSRQGDQPQHF. The CDR3 DNA reads as TGTGCCAGCAGCAGACAGGGAGATCAGCCCCAGCATTTT.

The chain employs TRBV15 and TRBJ2-1; 10 bases are shared with TRBD2. Per germline, CDR1 LNHNV and CDR2 YYDKDF (reference sequence). The CDR3 contains 15 residues. V was clipped by 4 bases and J by 8 bases; unmatched bases: 8. The CDR3 is CATSKPGLARHEQFF. The CDR3 DNA reads TGTGCCACCAGCAAACCGGGACTAGCGCGTCATGAGCAGTTCTTC. Full variable domain (missing parts from reference TRBV15 and TRBJ2-1): DAMVIQNPRYQVTQFGKPVTLSCSQTLNHNVMYWYQQKSSQAPKLLFHYYDKDFNNEADTPDNFQSRRPNTSFCFLDIRSPGLGDTAMYLCATSKPGLARHEQFFGPGTRLTVL.

V gene TRBV27 combines with J gene TRBJ2-1, with D perhaps TRBD1 or TRBD2 (5 bases each). The V end was cut by 5 bases, the J end by 2 bases, with 22 bases between. The CDR3 totals 18 residues. Germline CDR1 MNHEY, CDR2 SMNVEV (reference sequence). CDR3 region: CASSAGLLTDLPYNEQFF. DNA for the CDR3: TGTGCCAGCAGTGCGGGCCTCCTGACAGACCTGCCCTACAATGAGCAGTTCTTC.

The CDR3 protein is CASRDGEQFF. The CDR3 DNA reads as TGTGCCAGCAGGGATGGTGAGCAGTTCTTC. The chain has TRBV7-9 and TRBJ2-1, with D unclear. There are 10 residues in the CDR3. Between the trimmed V and J ends, which lost 6 bases and 9 bases, there was a span of 6 bases. Germline-derived CDR1 and CDR2 are SEHNR and FQNEAQ (reference sequence).

The V call is TRBV7-2, the J call TRBJ2-7; 8 bases agree with TRBD1. The germline CDR1 and CDR2 sequences are SGHTA and FQGNSA. CDR3 size: 17 residues. With 7 bases clipped from V and 6 bases from J, the junction kept 20 bases outside the gene matches. The DNA for the CDR3 is TGTGCCAGCATCGAACCGGCCCCGACAGGGGTAATATGCGAGCAGTACTTC. Protein: CASIEPAPTGVICEQYF.

The genes are TRBV20-1 and TRBJ2-5; no firm D call. CDR3 length equals 10 residues. The germline V gene has CDR1 DFQATT and CDR2 SNEGSKA (reference sequence). V dropped 3 bases and J dropped 5 bases, with 4 bases sitting between them. The CDR3 region is CSASWETQYF. DNA of the CDR3: TGCAGTGCTAGTTGGGAGACCCAGTACTTC.

This clone was picked up one time. The chain is built from TRBV29-1 and TRBJ1-2; 8 positions agree with TRBD1. The germline CDR1 and CDR2 sequences are SQVTM and ANQGSEA. The CDR3 is 16 amino acids. With 5 bases clipped from V and 8 bases from J, the junction kept 19 bases outside the gene matches. The CDR3 sequence: CSVRRTGRMSAYGYTF. The CDR3 bases are TGCAGCGTTCGCCGGACAGGGCGAATGTCGGCATACGGCTACACCTTC.